Sequencing of this T cell receptor beta chain was carried out in a study of STAT5B mutations in CD4+ large granular lymphocyte leukemia. General study findings and limits: Main leukemic clonotypes were patient-specific, but roughly 26% appeared at low frequency elsewhere. Compared with healthy controls (2/35), patient top clones favored TRBV06 (8/27).

The CDR3 is 14 amino acids. CDR1 and CDR2 (germline): MNHEY, SMNVEV (reference sequence). Trimming took 4 bases from V and 4 from J, leaving 13 bases between them. Some clones are missing from TCRdb's copy, which holds only in-frame ones; the method was immunoSEQ multiplex PCR. The top ten hold approximately 1% of the sample, which has tens of thousands of clones, about 76% seen once. Worth noting for this clone: What it binds is unknown.

The chain recombines TRBV27 with TRBJ1-1; D uncertain. Sequenced input: CD4+ T cells from blood buffy coats. This sequence was found in a human donor in good health. The CDR3: CASSSPDRITEAFF. CDR3 coding DNA: TGTGCCAGCAGTTCCCCCGACCGAATCACTGAAGCTTTCTTT.